One and the same sample provided the 4 T cell receptor beta chains below, sequenced in a study of T cells in Graves' hyperthyroidism and ophthalmopathy. RNA transcripts provided the source from which TCR beta CDR3 regions were amplified. A set of HTBI primers served as the primers for a first-round RT-PCR of the TCR CDR3. TCRdb analysed the multiplex PCR reads with MiXCR anew, one entry per CDR3 protein. The table records a few hundred thousand distinct CDR3 sequences, around 15% of them present only once. Sequencing was carried out using blood. These TCRs come from a woman under 30 with Graves' hyperthyroidism.

The chain recombines TRBV16 with TRBJ1-1; D might be TRBD1 (5 bases). The CDR3 spans 15 residues. The V end was cut by 1 base, the J end by 2 bases, with 11 bases between. Per germline, CDR1 KGHSY and CDR2 FQNENV. DNA of the CDR3: TGTGCCAGCAGCCAATTACTAGGGACCAACACTGAAGCTTTCTTT. Its protein is CASSQLLGTNTEAFF.

There are many counts of this clonotype. The V and J genes are TRBV12-3 or TRBV12-4 and TRBJ1-2; weak D call: TRBD1 (5 bases). The V end was cut by 2 bases, the J end by 4 bases, with 14 bases between. This CDR3 has 15 residues. CDR3 sequence: CASSLSPGTTYGYTF. CDR3 DNA sequence: TGTGCCAGCAGTTTAAGCCCAGGGACCACCTATGGCTACACCTTC.

This rearrangement joins TRBV12-3 or TRBV12-4 to TRBJ1-1; TRBD1 might be the D (5 bases). The length of the CDR3 is 11 residues. The V and J ends lost 3 bases and 10 bases respectively, with 9 bases between them. CDR3 in DNA: TGTGCCAGCAGTTTTGGGGGGGTAGCTTTCTTT. Protein sequence: CASSFGGVAFF.

This clonotype was observed at least ten times. A junction end diverges from the germline sequence, so it may reflect a read error. The rearrangement links TRBV2 to TRBJ1-1, with D possibly matching TRBD1 (6 bases). The germline CDR1 and CDR2 sequences are SNHLY and FYNNEI. CDR3 length: 14 residues. Written as DNA, the CDR3 is TGTGCCAGCAGTCCGGGGGGCCCGAACGCTGAAGCTTTCTTT. Amino acids: CASSPGGPNAEAFF.